The T cell receptor (beta chain) under discussion was sequenced for a study of blood T cell repertoires in COVID-19 (TCRdb year 2020). Looking at the study overall: Samples covering the acute and convalescent phases of COVID-19 were provided by collaborators in the United States, Italy and Spain. The prospective study material was composed of cDNA or gDNA derived from T cells, B-cell-depleted T cells, or PBMCs. The dataset comprised deeply sampled blood TCRbeta repertoires from subjects exposed to, actively infected with, or recovered from COVID-19. A freely available public database, intended as a resource for researchers studying the immune response to SARS-CoV-2, is where the repertoires were released. Samples came from the ongoing ImmuneRACE study (first 160 participants) plus 1,254 subjects from 6 global collaborators. Sample metadata almost always included a de-identified subject ID, COVID-19 status, age in years and sex. Where available, HLA class I and class II types were obtained from metadata supplied by the sample provider rather than from assay-based typing. The paper's findings and limits, for the study overall: The amount of clinical and demographic metadata varied by source and participant and was provided uncurated.

A note on this clone: Its antigen is unknown. The input lacks base qualities; no much larger clone sits a single base away.

Collaborating institutions collected whole blood in K2EDTA tubes following their own protocols. Collaborator samples were shipped for TCRbeta analysis as frozen whole blood, isolated PBMCs, or DNA extracted from either sample type. Trimming leaves V shorter by 0 bases and J shorter by 3 bases, with the junction holding 2 bases beyond the gene matches. The cysteine opens and the phenylalanine closes a CDR3 of 15 amino acids. The DNA shown is the 45-base CDR3, in frame from base 1. From a lookup of the germline V gene, CDR1 and CDR2 are LGHNA and YSLEER. TCRbeta CDR3 regions were amplified from genomic DNA using the immunoSEQ Assay, a bias-controlled multiplex PCR. Concerning the study's data processing: The number of nucleated cells in each sample was estimated by amplification of reference gene primers within the assay. To quantify the absolute abundance of each unique TCRbeta CDR3 rearrangement, sequence reads were collapsed and filtered. For each sample, productive Simpson clonality was calculated as the square root of Simpson's diversity index over productive rearrangements. TCRdb carries this immuneACCESS record with in-frame sequences only. Its versions omit some clonotypes, under half of them owing to an unresolved V gene in the studies checked, with the rest unexplained. That table is the source of V, J and clone size, and D and trimming were worked out from the DNA. Present in this sample are 200,000 to 250,000 clones, around 90% of which were seen just once. The ten most abundant clones make up about 7.6% of the sample.

Sequencing was performed on peripheral blood. The receptor was isolated from a woman in her 70s with active or convalescent COVID-19. This chain is built from TRBV4-3 and TRBJ2-5; 9 of the junction bases match TRBD1. In nucleotide form, the sequence is TGCGCCAGCAGCCAAGAAAGGACAGGGGAAGAGACCCAGTACTTC. It is translated as CASSQERTGEETQYF.